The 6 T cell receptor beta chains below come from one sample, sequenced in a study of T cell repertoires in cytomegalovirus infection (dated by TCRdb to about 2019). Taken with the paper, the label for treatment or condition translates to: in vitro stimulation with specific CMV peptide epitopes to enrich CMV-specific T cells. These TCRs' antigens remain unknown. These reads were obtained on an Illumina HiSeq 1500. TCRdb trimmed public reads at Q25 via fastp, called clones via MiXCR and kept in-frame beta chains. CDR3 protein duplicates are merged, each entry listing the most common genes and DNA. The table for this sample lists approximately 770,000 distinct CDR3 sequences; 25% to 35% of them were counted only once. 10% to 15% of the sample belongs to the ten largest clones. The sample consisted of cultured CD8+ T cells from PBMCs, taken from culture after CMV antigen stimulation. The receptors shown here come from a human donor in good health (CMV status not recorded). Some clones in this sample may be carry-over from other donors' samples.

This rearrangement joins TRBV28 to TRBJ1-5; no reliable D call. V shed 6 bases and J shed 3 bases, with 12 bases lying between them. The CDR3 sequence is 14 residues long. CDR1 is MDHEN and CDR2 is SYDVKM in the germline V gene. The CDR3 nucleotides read TGTGCCAGCAGCCTGGGTAGGATCAATCAGCCCCAGCATTTT. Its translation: CASSLGRINQPQHF.

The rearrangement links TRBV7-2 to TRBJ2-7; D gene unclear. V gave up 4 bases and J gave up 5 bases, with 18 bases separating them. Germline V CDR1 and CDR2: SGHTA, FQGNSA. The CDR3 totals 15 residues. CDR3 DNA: TGTGCCAGCAGCTCCCCCGGGCTCGATGCGAACGAGCAGTACTTC. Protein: CASSSPGLDANEQYF.

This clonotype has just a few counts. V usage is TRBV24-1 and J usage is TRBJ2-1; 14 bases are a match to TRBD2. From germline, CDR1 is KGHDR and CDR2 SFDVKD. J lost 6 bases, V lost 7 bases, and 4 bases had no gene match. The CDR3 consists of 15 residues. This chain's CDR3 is CATSRLAGGFNEQFF. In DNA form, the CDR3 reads TGTGCCACCAGCCGACTAGCGGGGGGGTTCAATGAGCAGTTCTTC.

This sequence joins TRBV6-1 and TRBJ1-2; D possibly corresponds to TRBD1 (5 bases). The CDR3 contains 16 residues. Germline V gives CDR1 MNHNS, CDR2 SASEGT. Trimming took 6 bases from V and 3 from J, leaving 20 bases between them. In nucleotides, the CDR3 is TGTGCCAGCAGCGGGACCTTGGATTTGGGTGACTATGGCTACACCTTC. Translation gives CASSGTLDLGDYGYTF.

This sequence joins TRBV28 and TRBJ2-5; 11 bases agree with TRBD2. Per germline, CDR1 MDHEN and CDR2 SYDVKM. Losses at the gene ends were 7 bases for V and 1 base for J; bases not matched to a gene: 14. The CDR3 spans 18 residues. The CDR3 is CASNLESGLAGGQETQYF. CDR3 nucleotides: TGTGCCAGCAATCTCGAGAGCGGGCTAGCGGGGGGCCAAGAGACCCAGTACTTC.

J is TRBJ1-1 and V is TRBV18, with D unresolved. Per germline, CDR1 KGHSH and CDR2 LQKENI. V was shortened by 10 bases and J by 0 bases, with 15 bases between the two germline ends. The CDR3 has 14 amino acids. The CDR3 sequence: CATGETEMNTEAFF. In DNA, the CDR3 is TGTGCCACCGGAGAAACCGAAATGAACACTGAAGCTTTCTTT.